One and the same sample provided the 27 T cell receptor beta chains below, sequenced in a study of OX40 agonist ivuxolimab in advanced cancers. Here immunoSEQ multiplex PCR was the method, and the copy in TCRdb shows in-frame clones only, minus some. The data show some 76,000 clones, around four fifths seen once. The specimen was CD4+ or CD8+ T cells sorted from blood, collected in a trial of the OX40 agonist ivuxolimab. All receptors come from an adult with an advanced solid tumor such as melanoma, head and neck, liver or kidney cancer.

This chain links TRBV4-2 with TRBJ2-6; TRBD1 matches 7 bases. The CDR3 spans 18 residues. Per the germline V gene, CDR1 is LGHNA and CDR2 is YNFKEQ. V lost 1 base and J lost 0; bases outside the gene matches: 6. The CDR3 region has the DNA TGTGCCAGCAGCCAAGTGGGACAGTCGTCCTCTGGGGCCAACGTCCTGACTTTC. This gives the protein CASSQVGQSSSGANVLTF.

This sequence joins TRBV25-1 and TRBJ2-1, with D possibly being TRBD2 (7 bases). The length of the CDR3 is 11 residues. From germline, CDR1 is MGHDK and CDR2 SYGVNS. Trimming stripped 8 bases from V and 9 bases from J, with 11 bases between. The CDR3, as DNA: TGTGCCAGCGGGGGGGCCGGTGAGCAGTTCTTC. Translation gives CASGGAGEQFF.

This chain joins TRBV2 and TRBJ2-7, with 10 positions matching TRBD2. CDR3 length equals 14 residues. V dropped 6 bases and J dropped 1; count of bases not matched to a gene: 3. Germline CDR1 is SNHLY and CDR2 is FYNNEI. The DNA for the CDR3 is TGTGCCAGCAGGCTAGCGGGGGTTTCCTACGAGCAGTACTTC. It specifies CASRLAGVSYEQYF.

This rearrangement joins TRBV5-6 to TRBJ1-2; perhaps TRBD1 as D (6 bases). The CDR3 length is 13 residues. The V and J ends lost 4 bases and 4 bases respectively, with 11 bases between them. CDR1 and CDR2 (germline): SGHDT, YYEEEE. The CDR3 protein is CASSPTGRYGYTF. The CDR3, as DNA: TGTGCCAGCAGCCCCACAGGGCGCTATGGCTACACCTTC.

This rearrangement joins TRBV6-5 to TRBJ2-7; TRBD2 is a possible D gene (6 bases). Trimming cost V 10 bases and J 3 bases, with 10 bases left between them. The germline gives CDR1 MNHEY, CDR2 SVGAGI. The CDR3 totals 11 residues. The CDR3 nucleotides are TGTGCCACCCGGGAGAACTACGAGCAGTACTTC. It specifies CATRENYEQYF.

CDR3 loop: CASSSPTGTYYTDTQYF. CDR3 nucleotide sequence: TGTGCCAGTAGTTCCCCGACAGGGACGTATTACACAGATACGCAGTATTTT. This sequence joins TRBV19 and TRBJ2-3, with TRBD1 matching 7 bases. The junction had 13 bases not matched to a gene; V was cut back by 5 bases and J by 2 bases. Germline assignment: CDR1 LNHDA and CDR2 SQIVND (reference sequence). This CDR3 spans 17 amino acids.

J is TRBJ1-1 and V is TRBV10-3; D call uncertain. Germline V gene sequence: CDR1 ENHRY, CDR2 SYGVKD. Trimming removed 4 bases from V and 0 bases from J, with 6 bases in between. The CDR3 consists of 13 residues. CDR3 nucleotide sequence: TGTGCCATCAGTGCGGCCATGAACACTGAAGCTTTCTTT. Its protein is CAISAAMNTEAFF.

The rearrangement joins TRBV11-2 to TRBJ2-1, with 12 bases lining up with TRBD1. The trim removed 4 bases at V and 7 bases at J, leaving 8 bases unmatched. Germline CDR1 and CDR2: SGHAT and FQNNGV. The CDR3 consists of 16 residues. CDR3 coding DNA: TGTGCCAGCAGCTCCCTCGGGACAGGGGGCTGGAATGAGCAGTTCTTC. Translated: CASSSLGTGGWNEQFF.

The chain has TRBV7-2 and TRBJ2-2; 7 bases line up with TRBD1. The CDR3 consists of 16 residues. With 4 bases clipped from V and 0 bases from J, the junction kept 5 bases outside the gene matches. Germline V gives CDR1 SGHTA, CDR2 FQGNSA. Here the CDR3 DNA reads TGTGCCAGCAGCTCCCGACAGGGCGCGAACACCGGGGAGCTGTTTTTT. Translated: CASSSRQGANTGELFF. The complete variable domain, with remaining parts taken from reference TRBV7-2 and TRBJ2-2, reads GAGVSQSPSNKVTEKGKDVELRCDPISGHTALYWYRQSLGQGLEFLIYFQGNSAPDKSGLPSDRFSAERTGGSVSTLTIQRTQQEDSAVYLCASSSRQGANTGELFFGEGSRLTVL.

This chain joins TRBV7-2 and TRBJ1-1; 7 positions match TRBD1. Germline V gene data show CDR1 as SGHTA and CDR2 as FQGNSA. Losses at the gene ends were 1 base for V and 12 bases for J; bases not matched to a gene: 8. CDR3 length equals 13 residues. The CDR3 here is CASSLDRDSKTFF. The CDR3 DNA sequence: TGTGCCAGCAGCTTAGACCGGGACAGTAAGACTTTCTTT. Supplemented by reference TRBV7-2 and TRBJ1-1, the full variable domain reads GAGVSQSPSNKVTEKGKDVELRCDPISGHTALYWYRQSLGQGLEFLIYFQGNSAPDKSGLPSDRFSAERTGGSVSTLTIQRTQQEDSAVYLCASSLDRDSKTFFGQGTRLTVV.

The chain carries TRBV11-2 and TRBJ2-1; the match to TRBD2 covers 7 bases. Per germline, CDR1 SGHAT and CDR2 FQNNGV. The junction had 6 bases not matched to a gene; V was cut back by 4 bases and J by 3 bases. The CDR3 is 15 amino acids. The CDR3 loop is CASSSGLVGYNEQFF. CDR3 nucleotide sequence: TGTGCCAGCAGCTCAGGACTAGTAGGCTACAATGAGCAGTTCTTC.

The chain uses TRBV2 and TRBJ2-3; no firm D call. The CDR3 sequence is 12 residues long. CDR1 is SNHLY and CDR2 is FYNNEI in the germline V gene. V dropped 7 bases and J dropped 3 bases, with 8 bases sitting between them. The DNA of the CDR3 is TGTGCCAGCACTGTAACTACAGATACGCAGTATTTT. Translated, it gives CASTVTTDTQYF. The complete variable domain, with remaining parts taken from reference TRBV2 and TRBJ2-3, reads EPEVTQTPSHQVTQMGQEVILRCVPISNHLYFYWYRQILGQKVEFLVSFYNNEISEKSEIFDDQFSVERPDGSNFTLKIRSTKLEDSAMYFCASTVTTDTQYFGPGTRLTVL.

V and J are TRBV27 and TRBJ2-1; the match to TRBD2 covers 11 bases. The CDR3 extends over 16 amino acids. The germline V gene encodes CDR1 MNHEY and CDR2 SMNVEV (reference sequence). V trimming: 7 bases; J trimming: 4 bases; junction bases outside the gene matches: 9. The CDR3 sequence is CASTRLAGKLYNEQFF. CDR3 in DNA: TGTGCCAGCACCAGACTAGCGGGAAAATTGTACAATGAGCAGTTCTTC.

The V and J genes are TRBV28 and TRBJ1-6; D not resolved. Germline CDR1 reads MDHEN; CDR2 reads SYDVKM. V lost 3 bases and J lost 4, with 7 bases in between. The CDR3 runs 14 residues. CDR3 protein: CASSFNRYNSPLHF. In DNA, the CDR3 is TGTGCCAGCAGTTTTAACAGATATAATTCACCCCTCCACTTT. The full variable domain, its missing parts supplied by reference TRBV28 and TRBJ1-6, is DVKVTQSSRYLVKRTGEKVFLECVQDMDHENMFWYRQDPGLGLRLIYFSYDVKMKEKGDIPEGYSVSREKKERFSLILESASTNQTSMYLCASSFNRYNSPLHFGNGTRLTVT.

This sequence joins TRBV28 and TRBJ1-2; no firm D call. Germline assignment: CDR1 MDHEN and CDR2 SYDVKM. There are 13 residues in the CDR3. V was clipped by 3 bases and J by 8 bases, with 13 bases between them. The CDR3 nucleotides are TGTGCCAGCAGTTTTACCATGTCTAGGGGCTACACCTTC. It yields the protein CASSFTMSRGYTF.

The gene calls are TRBV19 and TRBJ2-7; D is perhaps TRBD2 (6 bases). This CDR3 comprises 13 residues. V shed 2 bases and J shed 7 bases, with 12 bases lying between them. CDR1 is LNHDA and CDR2 is SQIVND in the germline V gene (reference sequence). CDR3 DNA: TGTGCCAGTAGTATACCGGGAGAAGGGGAGCAGTACTTC. Encoded protein: CASSIPGEGEQYF.

The chain has TRBV16 and TRBJ1-1; no firm D call. Germline CDR1 reads KGHSY; CDR2 reads FQNENV. The CDR3 loop spans 15 amino acids. V lost 6 bases and J 0 bases, leaving 14 bases between the germline ends. As DNA, the CDR3 is TGTGCCAGCAGTCCCATGACGGTTATGAACACTGAAGCTTTCTTT. Protein: CASSPMTVMNTEAFF.

The V gene is TRBV5-1, the J gene TRBJ2-5; D is ambiguous. The CDR3 totals 14 residues. The V gene's germline CDR1 is SGHRS and CDR2 YFSETQ. Trimming took 4 bases from V and 4 from J, leaving 14 bases between them. The CDR3 is CASSRYMGRETQYF. The CDR3 DNA reads as TGCGCCAGCAGCCGATACATGGGCCGAGAGACCCAGTACTTC.

V and J are TRBV6-5 and TRBJ2-3, with TRBD1 matching 9 bases. The germline V gene encodes CDR1 MNHEY and CDR2 SVGAGI. V lost 6 bases, J lost 0 bases, and 4 bases stayed unmatched. The CDR3 is 15 residues long. Here the CDR3 DNA reads TGTGCCAGCAGACGCGGACAGGGGAGCACAGATACGCAGTATTTT. This translates into CASRRGQGSTDTQYF.

This clone is a singleton in its sample. V gene TRBV6-1 combines with J gene TRBJ2-7; possibly TRBD1 for D (6 bases). Trimming left V 4 bases short and J 1 base short, with 11 bases between. Germline CDR1 reads MNHNS; CDR2 reads SASEGT. The CDR3 spans 14 residues. The CDR3, as DNA: TGTGCCAGCAGTGGACAGGCTTCATCCTACGAGCAGTACTTC. Translation gives CASSGQASSYEQYF.

This clone occurred once. V usage is TRBV7-3 and J usage is TRBJ2-1, with TRBD2 matching 12 bases. This CDR3 has 15 amino acids. CDR1 SGHTA and CDR2 FQGTGA come from the germline V gene. After removal of 3 bases from V and 7 bases from J, the junction contained 4 bases not matched to a gene. The CDR3 here is CASSFSSGRENEQFF. The CDR3 nucleotides are TGTGCCAGCAGCTTTTCTAGCGGGAGGGAAAATGAGCAGTTCTTC.

A remark on this clone: Distinct nucleotide sequences in the sample also encode this CDR3. The V and J genes are TRBV7-2 and TRBJ1-5; the D is unclear. Per germline, CDR1 SGHTA and CDR2 FQGNSA. V was shortened by 1 base and J by 0 bases, with 1 base between the two germline ends. The CDR3 sequence is 13 residues long. CDR3 residues: CASSLDSNQPQHF. The CDR3, as DNA: TGTGCCAGCAGCTTAGATAGCAATCAGCCCCAGCATTTT.

This chain links TRBV11-1 with TRBJ2-7, with 7 positions matching TRBD1. CDR1 SGHAT and CDR2 FQDESV come from the germline V gene (reference sequence). This CDR3 has 13 residues. J lost 4 bases, V lost 5 bases, and 5 bases had no gene match. CDR3 in DNA: TGTGCCAGCAGCCTTGACAGGGCGTACGAGCAGTACTTC. Translating gives CASSLDRAYEQYF.

The chain carries TRBV10-3 and TRBJ1-2; the match to TRBD1 covers 7 bases. V shed 5 bases, J shed 4 bases, and the junction held 7 bases outside the gene matches. This CDR3 is built from 14 residues. Germline CDR1 is ENHRY and CDR2 is SYGVKD. CDR3 in DNA: TGTGCCATCAGTTACGACAGGGCTGGCTATGGCTACACCTTC. Encoded protein: CAISYDRAGYGYTF.

This sequence joins TRBV28 and TRBJ1-5; D gene uncertain. From germline, CDR1 is MDHEN and CDR2 SYDVKM. Trimming left V 6 bases short and J 5 bases short, with 20 bases between. The CDR3 has 16 residues. CDR3: CASRQPLGGHDQPQHF. In nucleotides, the CDR3 is TGTGCCAGCAGACAACCCCTGGGCGGGCATGATCAGCCCCAGCATTTT.

This clone was picked up one time. This chain connects TRBV23-1 to TRBJ1-6; tentatively, D is TRBD1 (5 bases). TRBV23-1 is flagged as an ORF with uncertain function. V dropped 0 bases and J dropped 9 bases, with 12 bases sitting between them. This CDR3 comprises 15 residues. CDR3 residues: CASSQSKGAPSPLHF. CDR3 sequence (DNA): TGCGCCAGCAGTCAATCGAAAGGGGCCCCTTCACCCCTCCACTTT.

This chain joins TRBV7-2 and TRBJ2-1; D may be TRBD1 or TRBD2 (5 bases each). This CDR3 has 12 amino acids. Trimming cost V 8 bases and J 8 bases, with 13 bases left between them. Germline CDR1 and CDR2: SGHTA and FQGNSA. CDR3 bases: TGTGCCAGCGCGAAGGGACGGTATGAGCAGTTCTTC. This codes for CASAKGRYEQFF.